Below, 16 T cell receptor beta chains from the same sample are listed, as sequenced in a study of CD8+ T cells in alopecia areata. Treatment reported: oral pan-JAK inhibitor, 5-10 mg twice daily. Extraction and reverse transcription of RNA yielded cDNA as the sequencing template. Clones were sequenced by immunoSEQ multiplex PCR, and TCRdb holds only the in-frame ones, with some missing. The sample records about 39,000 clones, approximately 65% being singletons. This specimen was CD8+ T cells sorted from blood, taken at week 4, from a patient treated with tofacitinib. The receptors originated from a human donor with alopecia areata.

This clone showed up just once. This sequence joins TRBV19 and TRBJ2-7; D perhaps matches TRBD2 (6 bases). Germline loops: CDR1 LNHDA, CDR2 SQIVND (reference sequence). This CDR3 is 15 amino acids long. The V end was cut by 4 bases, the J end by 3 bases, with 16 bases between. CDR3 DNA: TGTGCCAGTAGTACCGAGCGGGCCCAGGGCTACGAGCAGTACTTC. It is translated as CASSTERAQGYEQYF.

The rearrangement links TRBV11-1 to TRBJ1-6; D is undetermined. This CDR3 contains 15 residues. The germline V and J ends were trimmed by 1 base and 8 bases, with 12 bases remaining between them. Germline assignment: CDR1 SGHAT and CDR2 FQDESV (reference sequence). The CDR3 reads CASSLDGRNDSPLHF. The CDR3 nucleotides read TGTGCCAGCAGCTTAGATGGCAGGAATGATTCACCCCTCCACTTT.

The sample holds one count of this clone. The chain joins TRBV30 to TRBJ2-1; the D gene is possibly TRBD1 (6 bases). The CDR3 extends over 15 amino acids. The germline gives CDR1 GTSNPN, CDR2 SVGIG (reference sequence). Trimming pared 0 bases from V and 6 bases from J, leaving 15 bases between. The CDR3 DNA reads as TGTGCCTGGAGTGTTGGCAGGGGCTTTATCAATGAGCAGTTCTTC. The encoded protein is CAWSVGRGFINEQFF.

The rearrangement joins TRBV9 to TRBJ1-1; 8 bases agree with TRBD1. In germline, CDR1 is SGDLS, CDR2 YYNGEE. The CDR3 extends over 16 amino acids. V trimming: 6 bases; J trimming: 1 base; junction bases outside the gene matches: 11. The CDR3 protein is CASKAGPDRGNTEAFF. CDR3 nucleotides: TGTGCCAGCAAGGCAGGCCCAGACAGGGGGAACACTGAAGCTTTCTTT.

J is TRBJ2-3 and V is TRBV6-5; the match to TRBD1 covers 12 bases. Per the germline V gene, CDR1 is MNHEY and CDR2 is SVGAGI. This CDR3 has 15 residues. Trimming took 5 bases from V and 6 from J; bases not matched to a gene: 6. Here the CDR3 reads CASSQGGQGADTQYF. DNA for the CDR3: TGTGCCAGCAGTCAGGGGGGACAGGGGGCGGATACGCAGTATTTT.

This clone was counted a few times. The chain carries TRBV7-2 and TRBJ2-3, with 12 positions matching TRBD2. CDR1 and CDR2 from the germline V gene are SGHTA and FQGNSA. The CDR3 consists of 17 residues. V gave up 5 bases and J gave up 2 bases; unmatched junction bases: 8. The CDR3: CASSLGTSGHFTDTQYF. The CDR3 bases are TGTGCCAGCAGCCTCGGGACTAGCGGGCACTTCACAGATACGCAGTATTTT.

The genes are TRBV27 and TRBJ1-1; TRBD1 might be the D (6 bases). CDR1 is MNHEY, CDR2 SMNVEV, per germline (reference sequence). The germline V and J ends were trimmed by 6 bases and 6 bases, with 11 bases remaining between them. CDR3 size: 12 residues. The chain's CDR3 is CASSPNRAEAFF. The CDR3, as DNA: TGTGCCAGCAGCCCAAACAGGGCTGAAGCTTTCTTT.

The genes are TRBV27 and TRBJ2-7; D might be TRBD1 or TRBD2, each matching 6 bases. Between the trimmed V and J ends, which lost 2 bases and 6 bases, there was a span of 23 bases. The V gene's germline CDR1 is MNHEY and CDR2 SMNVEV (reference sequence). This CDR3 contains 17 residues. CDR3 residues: CASSLVPGASSRGEQYF. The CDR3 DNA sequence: TGTGCCAGCAGTTTAGTCCCGGGGGCCAGCTCGAGGGGCGAGCAGTACTTC.

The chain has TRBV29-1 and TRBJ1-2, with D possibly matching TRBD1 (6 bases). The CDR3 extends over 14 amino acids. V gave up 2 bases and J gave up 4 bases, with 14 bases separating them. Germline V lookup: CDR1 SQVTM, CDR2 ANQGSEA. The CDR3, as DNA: TGCAGCGTTGAATCACAGGGTCCTTCCTATGGCTACACCTTC. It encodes CSVESQGPSYGYTF. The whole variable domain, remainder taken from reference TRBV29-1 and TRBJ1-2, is SAVISQKPSRDICQRGTSLTIQCQVDSQVTMMFWYRQQPGQSLTLIATANQGSEATYESGFVIDKFPISRPNLTFSTLTVSNMSPEDSSIYLCSVESQGPSYGYTFGSGTRLTVV.

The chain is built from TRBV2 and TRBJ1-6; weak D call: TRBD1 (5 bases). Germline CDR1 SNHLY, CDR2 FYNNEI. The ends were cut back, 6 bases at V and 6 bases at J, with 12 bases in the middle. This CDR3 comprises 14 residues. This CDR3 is CASRDQGLNSPLHF. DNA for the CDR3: TGTGCCAGCAGAGATCAGGGCCTTAATTCACCCCTCCACTTT.

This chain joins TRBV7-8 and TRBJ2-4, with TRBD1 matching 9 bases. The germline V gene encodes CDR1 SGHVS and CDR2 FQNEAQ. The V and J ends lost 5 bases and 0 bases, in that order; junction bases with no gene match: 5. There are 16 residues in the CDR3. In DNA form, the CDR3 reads TGTGCCAGCAGCACCGGGACAGGGCTAGCCAAAAACATTCAGTACTTC. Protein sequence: CASSTGTGLAKNIQYF. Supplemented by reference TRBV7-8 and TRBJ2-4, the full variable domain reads GAGVSQSPRYKVAKRGQDVALRCDPISGHVSLFWYQQALGQGPEFLTYFQNEAQLDKSGLPSDRFFAERPEGSVSTLKIQRTQQEDSAVYLCASSTGTGLAKNIQYFGAGTRLSVL.

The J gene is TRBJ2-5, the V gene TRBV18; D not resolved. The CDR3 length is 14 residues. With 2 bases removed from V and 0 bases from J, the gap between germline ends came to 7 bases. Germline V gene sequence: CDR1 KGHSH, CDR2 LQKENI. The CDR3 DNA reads TGTGCCAGCTCACCAAGGGAATACCAAGAGACCCAGTACTTC. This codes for CASSPREYQETQYF.

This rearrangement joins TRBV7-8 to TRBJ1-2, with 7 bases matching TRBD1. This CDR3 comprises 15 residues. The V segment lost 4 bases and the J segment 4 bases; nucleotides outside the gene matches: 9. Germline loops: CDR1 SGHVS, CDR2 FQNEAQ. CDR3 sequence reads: CASSSTGAIGYGYTF. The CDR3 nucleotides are TGTGCCAGCAGCTCAACAGGGGCGATCGGCTATGGCTACACCTTC.

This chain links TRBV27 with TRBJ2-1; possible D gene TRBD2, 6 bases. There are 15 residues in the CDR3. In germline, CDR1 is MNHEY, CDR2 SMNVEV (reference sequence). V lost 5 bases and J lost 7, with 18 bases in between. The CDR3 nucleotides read TGTGCCAGCAGTCGAGCATACGACGGGGGTAATGAGCAGTTCTTC. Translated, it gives CASSRAYDGGNEQFF.

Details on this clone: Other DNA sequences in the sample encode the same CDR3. The CDR3 loop reads CASSPSSYEQYF. CDR3 nucleotides: TGTGCCAGCAGTCCCTCATCCTACGAGCAGTACTTC. The chain uses TRBV7-9 and TRBJ2-7; no reliable D call. V lost 6 bases and J 1 base, leaving 7 bases between the germline ends. The CDR3 loop spans 12 amino acids. Germline assignment: CDR1 SEHNR and CDR2 FQNEAQ (reference sequence).

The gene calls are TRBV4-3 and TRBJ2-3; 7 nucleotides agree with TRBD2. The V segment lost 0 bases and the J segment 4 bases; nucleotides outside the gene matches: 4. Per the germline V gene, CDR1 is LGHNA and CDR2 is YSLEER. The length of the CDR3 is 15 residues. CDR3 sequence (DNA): TGCGCCAGCAGCCAAGAGAGCGGGGAAGCAGATACGCAGTATTTT. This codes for CASSQESGEADTQYF.